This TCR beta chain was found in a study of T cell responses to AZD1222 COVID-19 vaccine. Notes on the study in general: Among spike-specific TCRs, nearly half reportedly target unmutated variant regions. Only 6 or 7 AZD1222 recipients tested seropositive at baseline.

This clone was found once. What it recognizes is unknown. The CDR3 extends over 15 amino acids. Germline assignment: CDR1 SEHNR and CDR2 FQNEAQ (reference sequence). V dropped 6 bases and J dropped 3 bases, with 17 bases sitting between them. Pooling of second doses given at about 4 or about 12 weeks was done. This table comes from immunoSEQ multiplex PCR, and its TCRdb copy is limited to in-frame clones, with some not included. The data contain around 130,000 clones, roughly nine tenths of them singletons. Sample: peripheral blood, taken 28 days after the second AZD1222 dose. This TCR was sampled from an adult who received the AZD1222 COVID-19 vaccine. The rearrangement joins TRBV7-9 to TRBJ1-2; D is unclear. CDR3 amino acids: CASSSRATADYGYTF. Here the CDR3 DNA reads TGTGCCAGCAGTTCCCGTGCCACCGCCGACTATGGCTACACCTTC.